The next 26 T cell receptor beta chains were all read from a single sample in a study of blood T cell repertoires in COVID-19. Clones were read by immunoSEQ multiplex PCR, and TCRdb kept only the in-frame ones, dropping some. The data contain under 150,000 clones, approximately 80% of them singletons. Sequencing input: peripheral blood. The receptors derive from an older man with acute or convalescent COVID-19.

This chain connects TRBV6-5 to TRBJ1-5; D remains unclear. The CDR3 has 14 residues. Looked up from germline, CDR1 is MNHEY and CDR2 is SVGAGI. Between the trimmed V and J ends, which lost 2 bases and 3 bases, there was a span of 8 bases. The DNA for the CDR3 is TGTGCCAGCAGTTACGGGCAGGCCAATCAGCCCCAGCATTTT. This codes for CASSYGQANQPQHF.

V usage is TRBV4-2 and J usage is TRBJ2-7; 11 bases fit TRBD2. V shed 0 bases and J 0 bases; nucleotides not matched to a gene: 1. The CDR3 loop spans 16 amino acids. Germline-derived CDR1 and CDR2 are LGHNA and YNFKEQ. The CDR3 bases are TGTGCCAGCAGCCAAGACACTAGCGGGGGCTCCTACGAGCAGTACTTC. Protein sequence: CASSQDTSGGSYEQYF.

This chain connects TRBV9 to TRBJ2-7; D ambiguous. Germline V CDR1 and CDR2: SGDLS, YYNGEE. This CDR3 contains 13 residues. The germline V and J ends were trimmed by 0 bases and 3 bases, with 7 bases remaining between them. This CDR3 reads CASSVGPNYEQYF. CDR3 coding DNA: TGTGCCAGCAGCGTAGGGCCGAACTACGAGCAGTACTTC.

The table lists this clone with a few counts. The chain combines TRBV3-1 (or the pseudogene TRBV3-2) with TRBJ2-7; D is undetermined. Trimming pared 5 bases from V and 2 bases from J, leaving 7 bases between. The CDR3 is made up of 12 amino acids. Germline V gives CDR1 LGHDT, CDR2 YNNKEL (reference sequence). The CDR3 DNA follows: TGTGCCAGCAGCTTACAGACCTACGAGCAGTACTTC. Its translation is CASSLQTYEQYF.

The chain uses TRBV6-5 and TRBJ1-4, with 7 positions matching TRBD1. The J segment lost 4 bases and the V segment lost 10 bases, leaving 6 bases of the junction unmatched. The CDR3 has 13 residues. Germline loops: CDR1 MNHEY, CDR2 SVGAGI. In nucleotides, the CDR3 is TGTGCCACCTCAGGGACAGTTAATGAAAAACTGTTTTTT. Residues: CATSGTVNEKLFF.

The chain joins TRBV3-1 (or the pseudogene TRBV3-2) to TRBJ2-1, with 8 bases that match TRBD1. The V and J ends lost 3 bases and 6 bases, in that order; junction bases with no gene match: 4. CDR1 LGHDT and CDR2 YNNKEL come from the germline V gene (reference sequence). The CDR3 has 14 amino acids. CDR3 sequence reads: CASSQRTGSNEQFF. CDR3 bases: TGTGCCAGCAGCCAGCGGACAGGGAGCAATGAGCAGTTCTTC.

The rearrangement links TRBV2 to TRBJ1-1, with TRBD1 identical over 7 bases. The CDR3 consists of 15 residues. J gave up 7 bases and V 7 bases, and 15 bases lay outside the gene matches. CDR1 SNHLY and CDR2 FYNNEI come from the germline V gene. CDR3 sequence (DNA): TGTGCCAGCAACCTTTTGACAGGGCCGGGAAATGAAGCTTTCTTT. It yields the protein CASNLLTGPGNEAFF. The full variable domain, in which reference TRBV2 and TRBJ1-1 provide the parts outside the CDR3, is EPEVTQTPSHQVTQMGQEVILRCVPISNHLYFYWYRQILGQKVEFLVSFYNNEISEKSEIFDDQFSVERPDGSNFTLKIRSTKLEDSAMYFCASNLLTGPGNEAFFGQGTRLTVV.

The chain combines TRBV5-1 with TRBJ1-2; D is perhaps TRBD1 (6 bases). CDR3 length: 14 residues. The V gene lost 4 bases and the J gene lost 3 bases, with 13 bases spanning the gap. Germline V lookup: CDR1 SGHRS, CDR2 YFSETQ. The CDR3 here is CASSRDITYYGYTF. DNA of the CDR3: TGCGCCAGCAGCAGGGACATCACTTACTATGGCTACACCTTC.

The chain joins TRBV19 to TRBJ2-1, with D possibly matching TRBD2 (6 bases). The CDR3 has 13 residues. Trimming stripped 6 bases from V and 3 bases from J, with 9 bases between. CDR1 and CDR2 from the germline V gene are LNHDA and SQIVND (reference sequence). CDR3 sequence (DNA): TGTGCCAGTAGAACAGCGGGCTACAATGAGCAGTTCTTC. Encoded protein: CASRTAGYNEQFF. Full variable domain (remainder filled in from reference TRBV19 and TRBJ2-1): DGGITQSPKYLFRKEGQNVTLSCEQNLNHDAMYWYRQDPGQGLRLIYYSQIVNDFQKGDIAEGYSVSREKKESFPLTVTSAQKNPTAFYLCASRTAGYNEQFFGPGTRLTVL.

The chain joins TRBV18 to TRBJ1-5; D gene ambiguous. The CDR3 is 15 amino acids. Trimming took 3 bases from V and 4 from J, leaving 13 bases between them. In germline, CDR1 is KGHSH, CDR2 LQKENI. The CDR3 DNA reads as TGTGCCAGCTCACCTCAGGCCGGGATAAATCAGCCCCAGCATTTT. This sequence encodes CASSPQAGINQPQHF.

The chain is built from TRBV7-2 and TRBJ2-1; maybe TRBD2 (6 bases). The CDR3 runs to 15 residues. Germline V gene sequence: CDR1 SGHTA, CDR2 FQGNSA. The V and J ends lost 1 base and 3 bases respectively, with 10 bases between them. The CDR3 coding sequence is TGTGCCAGCAGCTTAGGGCCGGGGGACTACAATGAGCAGTTCTTC. Its protein product is CASSLGPGDYNEQFF.

The CDR3 protein is CASSPAGQGSAPQHF. For the CDR3, the DNA is TGTGCCAGCTCACCGGCGGGACAGGGGAGCGCGCCCCAGCATTTT. This chain links TRBV18 with TRBJ1-5, with 10 bases identical to TRBD1. Trimming removed 3 bases from V and 9 bases from J; junction bases left unmatched: 8. The germline gives CDR1 KGHSH, CDR2 LQKENI. The CDR3 covers 15 residues. The entire variable domain, with the rest obtained from reference TRBV18 and TRBJ1-5, is as follows: NAGVMQNPRHLVRRRGQEARLRCSPMKGHSHVYWYRQLPEEGLKFMVYLQKENIIDESGMPKERFSAEFPKEGPSILRIQQVVRGDSAAYFCASSPAGQGSAPQHFGDGTRLSIL.

V gene TRBV5-1 combines with J gene TRBJ2-7, with TRBD1 as a possible D gene (5 bases). Germline V gene sequence: CDR1 SGHRS, CDR2 YFSETQ. V was clipped by 5 bases and J by 6 bases, with 12 bases between them. The CDR3 is 12 residues long. The CDR3 region is CASRARRGEQYF. The CDR3 coding sequence is TGCGCCAGCAGGGCGCGTAGGGGCGAGCAGTACTTC. Based on the CDR3 plus reference TRBV5-1 and TRBJ2-7, the full variable domain is KAGVTQTPRYLIKTRGQQVTLSCSPISGHRSVSWYQQTPGQGLQFLFEYFSETQRNKGNFPGRFSGRQFSNSRSEMNVSTLELGDSALYLCASRARRGEQYFGPGTRLTVT.

V gene TRBV15 combines with J gene TRBJ2-1, with no clear D. Germline-derived CDR1 and CDR2 are LNHNV and YYDKDF (reference sequence). V was shortened by 6 bases and J by 8 bases, with 14 bases between the two germline ends. The CDR3 runs to 13 residues. In DNA form, the CDR3 reads TGTGCCACCAGTTGGGCCCCAGGCGATGAGCAGTTCTTC. Translation gives CATSWAPGDEQFF.

The chain joins TRBV28 to TRBJ1-1; D ambiguous. This CDR3 is built from 11 residues. Trimming removed 10 bases from V and 3 bases from J, with 9 bases in between. Germline V gene data show CDR1 as MDHEN and CDR2 as SYDVKM. The CDR3 region is CATVFHTEAFF. The CDR3 nucleotides read TGTGCCACCGTATTTCACACTGAAGCTTTCTTT.

This sequence joins TRBV3-1 (or the pseudogene TRBV3-2) and TRBJ2-3, with D possibly matching TRBD2 (6 bases). V shed 0 bases and J shed 4 bases, with 11 bases lying between them. CDR1 and CDR2 from the germline V gene are LGHDT and YNNKEL (reference sequence). The CDR3 runs to 15 residues. CDR3 residues: CASSQDQGLSDTQYF. CDR3 bases: TGTGCCAGCAGCCAAGATCAGGGACTTTCAGATACGCAGTATTTT.

The chain has TRBV5-1 and TRBJ1-2; TRBD1 matches 9 bases. This CDR3 comprises 15 residues. J was trimmed by 3 bases and V by 5 bases; bases with no gene match: 8. In germline, CDR1 is SGHRS, CDR2 YFSETQ. Here the CDR3 reads CASRSNTGGDYGYTF. In DNA, the CDR3 is TGCGCCAGCAGGTCAAACACAGGGGGCGACTATGGCTACACCTTC.

The chain is built from TRBV6-5 and TRBJ1-2; D not resolved. This CDR3 has 11 residues. V was pared by 5 bases and J by 4 bases, with 5 bases between. Germline V lookup: CDR1 MNHEY, CDR2 SVGAGI. CDR3 nucleotides: TGTGCCAGCAGTCCCGGCTATGGCTACACCTTC. Its protein is CASSPGYGYTF.

A word on this clone: At one end the junction does not follow the germline gene, possibly because of a read error. Other DNA sequences in the same sample also yield this CDR3. This rearrangement joins TRBV4-2 to TRBJ2-2, with a possible D match to TRBD2 (6 bases). The germline gives CDR1 LGHNA, CDR2 YNFKEQ. The CDR3 spans 17 residues. CDR3 sequence: CASSQGPGRGDTGELFF. In nucleotides, the CDR3 is TGTGCCAGTAGCCAAGGTCCCGGGCGGGGAGACACCGGGGAGCTGTTTTTT.

This clone showed up many times. Other DNA sequences of this sample code for an identical CDR3. The V and J genes are TRBV5-1 and TRBJ2-1; D not resolved. Germline CDR1 is SGHRS and CDR2 is YFSETQ. This CDR3 has 11 amino acids. Trimming took 0 bases from V and 9 from J, leaving 4 bases between them. The CDR3 loop reads CASSLASEQFF. Here the CDR3 DNA reads TGCGCCAGCAGCTTGGCTTCTGAGCAGTTCTTC.

In this sample, this clone turned up a few times. The CDR3 DNA follows: TGTGCCAGCAGCGCGGGACAGCGCGAATCCTACGAGCAGTACTTC. It is translated as CASSAGQRESYEQYF. This chain links TRBV5-4 with TRBJ2-7; TRBD1 might be the D (7 bases). The V gene's germline CDR1 is SGHNT and CDR2 YYREEE (reference sequence). V lost 4 bases and J lost 1, with 15 bases in between. This CDR3 has 15 amino acids.

This clone was seen a few times. This chain joins TRBV3-1 (or the pseudogene TRBV3-2) and TRBJ1-2; D is unresolved. The CDR3 runs 15 residues. Germline loops: CDR1 LGHDT, CDR2 YNNKEL (reference sequence). Trimming pared 0 bases from V and 4 bases from J, leaving 12 bases between. This CDR3 is CASSQDPGSGYGYTF. As DNA, the CDR3 is TGTGCCAGCAGCCAAGATCCGGGGTCAGGCTATGGCTACACCTTC.

DNA of the CDR3: TGTGCCAGCAGCTTAGGAGCCAATCTCTATGGCTACACCTTC. It codes for CASSLGANLYGYTF. The chain carries TRBV7-8 and TRBJ1-2; D is ambiguous. Germline V gene sequence: CDR1 SGHVS, CDR2 FQNEAQ. V lost 1 base, J lost 4 bases, and 10 bases lay in between. CDR3 length: 14 residues. The entire variable domain, with the rest obtained from reference TRBV7-8 and TRBJ1-2, is as follows: GAGVSQSPRYKVAKRGQDVALRCDPISGHVSLFWYQQALGQGPEFLTYFQNEAQLDKSGLPSDRFFAERPEGSVSTLKIQRTQQEDSAVYLCASSLGANLYGYTFGSGTRLTVV.

The V gene is TRBV21-1, the J gene TRBJ2-1; no check of the table's D call, TRBD1, against the DNA was made. TRBV21-1 is listed as a pseudogene. This CDR3 is 18 amino acids long. In nucleotides, the CDR3 is TGTGCCAGCACAATCGGGACAGGGAGGGCTACCGCTTACAATGAGCAGTTCTTC. Encoded protein: CASTIGTGRATAYNEQFF.

The CDR3 sequence is CASSLDPDRGQYEQYF. The DNA for the CDR3 is TGCGCCAGCAGCTTGGATCCGGACAGGGGGCAATACGAGCAGTACTTC. The chain links TRBV5-1 to TRBJ2-7; 11 nucleotides line up with TRBD1. Germline-derived CDR1 and CDR2 are SGHRS and YFSETQ. The J segment lost 4 bases and the V segment lost 0 bases, leaving 6 bases of the junction unmatched. The length of the CDR3 is 16 residues. Filled out from reference TRBV5-1 and TRBJ2-7, the complete variable domain reads KAGVTQTPRYLIKTRGQQVTLSCSPISGHRSVSWYQQTPGQGLQFLFEYFSETQRNKGNFPGRFSGRQFSNSRSEMNVSTLELGDSALYLCASSLDPDRGQYEQYFGPGTRLTVT.

J is TRBJ2-1 and V is TRBV18; 7 bases fit TRBD2. This CDR3 spans 13 amino acids. J gave up 13 bases and V 3 bases, and 9 bases lay outside the gene matches. Germline V gene lookup returns CDR1 KGHSH and CDR2 LQKENI. CDR3 bases: TGTGCCAGCTCACCCCAAGCGCGGGGGAACCAGTTCTTC. It yields the protein CASSPQARGNQFF.